One and the same sample provided the 11 T cell receptor beta chains below, sequenced in a study of T cells expressing NK-cell markers (dated by TCRdb to between 2020 and 2021). Libraries were prepared through 5' RACE. TCRdb lists the instrument as Illumina HiSeq 2000. Each entry corresponds to one CDR3 protein sequence from reads that TCRdb reprocessed, and DNA is not given. The record for this sample contains approximately 440,000 distinct CDR3 sequences. More than 1.4% of the sample lies in the top ten. Sequencing was performed on blood T cells: a sorted CD56 or NKG2C T cell subset, CD4+ or CD8+ T cells, or bulk PBMC T cells (not recorded which). The receptors were gathered from a woman in her fifties or sixties in good health. Donor details come from another sample of the same person, matched by shared clones.

J is TRBJ2-3 and V is TRBV11-2; as DNA is missing, the TRBD2 call by TCRdb cannot be tested. This CDR3 region has 17 residues. Germline V lookup: CDR1 SGHAT, CDR2 FQNNGV. CDR3: CASRRLAGGRGTDTQYF.

The V call is TRBV29-1, the J call TRBJ1-2; TCRdb gives TRBD1 as the D gene, but with no DNA this cannot be confirmed. This CDR3 is built from 14 residues. Looked up from germline, CDR1 is SQVTM and CDR2 is ANQGSEA. The CDR3 spells CSVEEAGENYGYTF.

The genes are TRBV5-1 and TRBJ2-4; TCRdb's assignment of TRBD2 cannot be checked, as there is no DNA. This CDR3 has 18 residues. The germline CDR1 and CDR2 sequences are SGHRS and YFSETQ. CDR3 protein: CASNLGLAGGMAKNIQYF.

The rearrangement links TRBV5-1 to TRBJ1-1; TCRdb reports TRBD1, a call that lacks DNA to check it against. This CDR3 comprises 16 residues. Germline CDR1 SGHRS, CDR2 YFSETQ. This CDR3 reads CASSLEMGALGTEAFF. Full variable domain (remainder filled in from reference TRBV5-1 and TRBJ1-1): KAGVTQTPRYLIKTRGQQVTLSCSPISGHRSVSWYQQTPGQGLQFLFEYFSETQRNKGNFPGRFSGRQFSNSRSEMNVSTLELGDSALYLCASSLEMGALGTEAFFGQGTRLTVV.

The V call is TRBV11-1, the J call TRBJ2-2; the D call from TCRdb, TRBD1, cannot be confirmed without DNA. Germline V gene data show CDR1 as SGHAT and CDR2 as FQDESV (reference sequence). The CDR3 consists of 14 residues. The CDR3 sequence is CASSWEGSTGELFF.

V usage is TRBV25-1 and J usage is TRBJ2-2; TCRdb selects TRBD1, and the lack of DNA leaves this call unchecked. Germline CDR1 reads MGHDK; CDR2 reads SYGVNS. CDR3 length: 17 amino acids. The CDR3 spells CASSEVGQGLFWGKLFF. The full variable domain, with the rest looked up from reference TRBV25-1 and TRBJ2-2, is EADIYQTPRYLVIGTGKKITLECSQTMGHDKMYWYQQDPGMELHLIHYSYGVNSTEKGDLSSESTVSRIRTEHFPLTLESARPSHTSQYLCASSEVGQGLFWGKLFFGEGSRLTVL.

V gene TRBV10-2 combines with J gene TRBJ2-5; absent DNA, TCRdb's TRBD1 call cannot be checked. The CDR3 covers 14 residues. Looked up from germline, CDR1 is WSHSY and CDR2 is SAAADI. The CDR3 region is CASSEGGQGETQYF.

CDR3 protein: CASSRGPEGETQYF. V usage is TRBV21-1 and J usage is TRBJ2-5; with no DNA, the TCRdb D assignment of TRBD1 cannot be verified. TRBV21-1 is described as a pseudogene. This CDR3 is 14 amino acids long.

V gene TRBV5-5 combines with J gene TRBJ2-1; the D gene TCRdb calls, TRBD2, cannot be checked with no DNA. CDR1 is SGHKS and CDR2 is YYEKEE in the germline V gene (reference sequence). The CDR3 contains 17 residues. The CDR3 sequence is CASSAGTSGRPYNEQFF.

The chain recombines TRBV11-3 with TRBJ2-1; TCRdb picks TRBD1, but there is no DNA to check that call. CDR3 length: 18 residues. Germline V lookup: CDR1 SGHNT, CDR2 YENEEA. The CDR3 loop reads CASSLVSFAGQGFNEQFF.

The chain links TRBV2 to TRBJ1-2. The CDR3 is made up of 13 amino acids. Germline CDR1 and CDR2: SNHLY and FYNNEI. CDR3 loop: CASIDTSDYGYTF. Full variable domain (missing parts from reference TRBV2 and TRBJ1-2): EPEVTQTPSHQVTQMGQEVILRCVPISNHLYFYWYRQILGQKVEFLVSFYNNEISEKSEIFDDQFSVERPDGSNFTLKIRSTKLEDSAMYFCASIDTSDYGYTFGSGTRLTVV.